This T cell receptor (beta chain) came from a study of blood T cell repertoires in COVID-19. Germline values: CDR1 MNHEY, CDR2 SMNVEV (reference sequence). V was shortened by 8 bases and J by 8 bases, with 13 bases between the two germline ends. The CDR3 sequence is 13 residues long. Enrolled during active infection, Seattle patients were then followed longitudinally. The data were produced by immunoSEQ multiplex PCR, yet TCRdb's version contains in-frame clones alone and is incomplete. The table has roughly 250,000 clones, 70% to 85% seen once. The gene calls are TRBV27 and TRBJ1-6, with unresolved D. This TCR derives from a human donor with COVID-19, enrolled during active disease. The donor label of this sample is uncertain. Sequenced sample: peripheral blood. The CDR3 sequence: CASGSRWDSPLHF. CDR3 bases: TGTGCCAGCGGTTCCAGGTGGGATTCACCCCTCCACTTT.